Sequencing of this TCR beta chain was carried out in a study of cytomegalovirus exposure and HLA in healthy donors. The CDR3 length is 14 residues. V dropped 4 bases and J dropped 5; count of bases not matched to a gene: 6. From germline, CDR1 is SGHRS and CDR2 YFSETQ. This clone occurred once. Antigen specificity is unknown. The PCR employed 60 Vbeta primers together with 13 Jbeta primers. Measured with immunoSEQ multiplex PCR; TCRdb has only the in-frame clones, and not every one. The repertoire holds roughly 140,000 clones, over 75% seen once, with about 5.2% in the top ten. Findings of the study overall: Later analysis found that TCR beta chains associated with HLA were more clonally expanded than other, equally common chains.

Sequenced material: PBMCs. The gene calls are TRBV5-1 and TRBJ2-7; the match to TRBD1 covers 10 bases. This receptor was taken from a young man in good health and CMV-seropositive. The CDR3 here is CASSLSGQGHEQYF. For the CDR3, the DNA is TGCGCCAGCAGCCTTTCGGGACAGGGGCACGAGCAGTACTTC.